The next 2 T cell receptor beta chains were all read from a single sample in a study of blood T cell repertoires in COVID-19 (TCRdb year 2020). The method was the immunoSEQ multiplex PCR assay. TCRdb re-hosts the immuneACCESS table, in-frame sequences only. Its copies lack some clones; in the studies checked, an unresolved V gene accounts for under half of them, and the cause for the rest is not known. The sample table shows roughly 170,000 clones, and about 74% are seen once. The top ten constitute less than 3% of the sample. The sequenced sample was peripheral blood. These receptors were collected from a woman older than 75 with acute or convalescent COVID-19.

This rearrangement joins TRBV3-1 (or the pseudogene TRBV3-2) to TRBJ2-1; 13 bases fit TRBD2. The germline CDR1 and CDR2 sequences are LGHDT and YNNKEL (reference sequence). Unmatched junction bases numbered 4, after V lost 4 bases and J lost 7 bases. This CDR3 comprises 15 residues. The CDR3 DNA follows: TGTGCCAGCAGCCGTGGACTAGCGGGAGTTAATGAGCAGTTCTTC. Translation gives CASSRGLAGVNEQFF.

This chain connects TRBV28 to TRBJ1-1; no definite D call. In germline, CDR1 is MDHEN, CDR2 SYDVKM. CDR3 length equals 14 residues. Trimming shortened V by 3 bases and J by 1 base, and 9 bases separated the two germline ends. CDR3 in amino acids: CASSLGTANTEAFF. In DNA, the CDR3 is TGTGCCAGCAGTTTGGGTACAGCGAACACTGAAGCTTTCTTT.